The 31 T cell receptor beta chains below come from one sample, sequenced in a study of cytomegalovirus exposure and HLA in healthy donors. PCR primers comprised 60 Vbeta and 13 Jbeta primers. TCRdb keeps only in-frame clones here, not all; method: immunoSEQ multiplex PCR. Of around 120,000 clones detected, approximately 80% appear once; the ten largest clones hold 8.5% to 10%. Sequencing was done on a sample of PBMCs. These receptors came from a female donor in good health and CMV-seropositive.

This clone occurred once. The chain carries TRBV27 and TRBJ2-1; TRBD2 matches 11 bases. The CDR3 spans 16 residues. Looked up from germline, CDR1 is MNHEY and CDR2 is SMNVEV (reference sequence). V shed 5 bases, J shed 0 bases, and the junction held 3 bases outside the gene matches. CDR3 residues: CASSPSGGRSYNEQFF. The CDR3 coding sequence is TGTGCCAGCAGTCCTAGCGGGGGGCGCTCCTACAATGAGCAGTTCTTC.

This rearrangement joins TRBV7-2 to TRBJ1-2; the D gene is possibly TRBD1 (6 bases). V lost 5 bases and J lost 7, with 14 bases in between. Per the germline V gene, CDR1 is SGHTA and CDR2 is FQGNSA. The CDR3 runs 13 residues. CDR3 region: CASSQGTHGGYTF. The CDR3 DNA follows: TGTGCCAGCAGCCAAGGGACACACGGTGGCTACACCTTC.

V usage is TRBV5-1 and J usage is TRBJ2-7, with TRBD1 as a possible D gene (5 bases). Trimming took 4 bases from V and 0 from J, leaving 11 bases between them. This CDR3 has 14 residues. CDR1 and CDR2 from the germline V gene are SGHRS and YFSETQ. CDR3 bases: TGCGCCAGCAGCCCAGGGCGAAACTCCTACGAGCAGTACTTC. Translation: CASSPGRNSYEQYF.

The chain uses TRBV5-4 and TRBJ2-7; D possibly corresponds to TRBD2 (6 bases). Trimming took off 0 bases at V and 5 bases at J, with 18 bases between the two ends. Germline V CDR1 and CDR2: SGHNT, YYREEE (reference sequence). The CDR3 has 16 residues. CDR3 protein: CASSLGGVSSKDEQYF. CDR3 DNA sequence: TGTGCCAGCAGCTTGGGGGGGGTCTCCTCTAAAGACGAGCAGTACTTC. Complete variable domain (other parts from reference TRBV5-4 and TRBJ2-7): ETGVTQSPTHLIKTRGQQVTLRCSSQSGHNTVSWYQQALGQGPQFIFQYYREEENGRGNFPPRFSGLQFPNYSSELNVNALELDDSALYLCASSLGGVSSKDEQYFGPGTRLTVT.

The chain combines TRBV18 with TRBJ1-6; unclear D gene. The germline V and J ends were trimmed by 4 bases and 10 bases, with 11 bases remaining between them. The germline V gene has CDR1 KGHSH and CDR2 LQKENI. The length of the CDR3 is 13 residues. The CDR3 region is CASSLVLDSPLHF. The CDR3 DNA is TGTGCCAGCTCACTAGTCCTAGACTCACCCCTCCACTTT. The full variable domain, rest sourced from reference TRBV18 and TRBJ1-6, is NAGVMQNPRHLVRRRGQEARLRCSPMKGHSHVYWYRQLPEEGLKFMVYLQKENIIDESGMPKERFSAEFPKEGPSILRIQQVVRGDSAAYFCASSLVLDSPLHFGNGTRLTVT.

The V call is TRBV6-6, the J call TRBJ2-3, with a tentative D call TRBD2 (5 bases). This CDR3 contains 14 residues. The V end was cut by 8 bases, the J end by 2 bases, with 14 bases between. Germline V gives CDR1 MNHNY, CDR2 SVGAGI (reference sequence). CDR3 sequence (DNA): TGTGCCAGCTCGCAGCGGACCCCCACAGATACGCAGTATTTT. Amino acids: CASSQRTPTDTQYF.

This rearrangement joins TRBV30 to TRBJ1-3; D remains ambiguous. Germline CDR1 is GTSNPN and CDR2 is SVGIG (reference sequence). Trimming shortened V by 4 bases and J by 3 bases, and 4 bases separated the two germline ends. This CDR3 contains 11 residues. CDR3 nucleotide sequence: TGTGCCTGGACCGTTGGAAACACCATATATTTT. Its translation: CAWTVGNTIYF.

V usage is TRBV30 and J usage is TRBJ2-5; TRBD2 might be the D (5 bases). CDR3 length: 14 residues. Looked up from germline, CDR1 is GTSNPN and CDR2 is SVGIG (reference sequence). Trimming removed 0 bases at V and 3 bases at J, with 11 bases between. CDR3 bases: TGTGCCTGGAGTGTTCTGACGGGGAAAGAGACCCAGTACTTC. As protein: CAWSVLTGKETQYF.

This clone came up once. V and J are TRBV4-2 and TRBJ2-7, with 9 bases that match TRBD1. CDR1 LGHNA and CDR2 YNFKEQ come from the germline V gene. This CDR3 has 15 residues. Germline trimming cut 3 bases from V and 0 bases from J; bases unmatched to any gene: 3. CDR3 amino acids: CASSQGTGPSYEQYF. CDR3 coding DNA: TGTGCCAGCAGCCAGGGGACAGGGCCCTCCTACGAGCAGTACTTC.

The chain recombines TRBV18 with TRBJ1-2; a weak D match, TRBD1 (5 bases). The CDR3 is 14 amino acids. From germline, CDR1 is KGHSH and CDR2 LQKENI. V gave up 3 bases and J gave up 4 bases, with 12 bases separating them. The CDR3 region has the DNA TGTGCCAGCTCACCCGCGACAGACTCCTATGGCTACACCTTC. Its translation: CASSPATDSYGYTF.

V gene TRBV4-1 combines with J gene TRBJ1-2; TRBD1 is a possible D gene (6 bases). The CDR3 is made up of 17 amino acids. Trimming left V 0 bases short and J 3 bases short, with 17 bases between. Germline V gives CDR1 MGHRA, CDR2 YSYEKL. CDR3 protein: CASSQEAGASGYYGYTF. The CDR3 region has the DNA TGCGCCAGCAGCCAAGAGGCGGGGGCCAGTGGTTACTATGGCTACACCTTC.

The rearrangement joins TRBV9 to TRBJ1-2; no definite D call. The V and J ends lost 4 bases and 13 bases respectively, with 17 bases between them. The CDR3 is 12 amino acids. Germline loops: CDR1 SGDLS, CDR2 YYNGEE. CDR3 bases: TGTGCCAGCAGCCGCAAAGACAAGGAAGGCACCTTC. It specifies CASSRKDKEGTF.

The genes are TRBV7-8 and TRBJ1-3; no firm D call. Trimming left V 3 bases short and J 4 bases short, with 10 bases between. The CDR3 runs 14 residues. The germline gives CDR1 SGHVS, CDR2 FQNEAQ. In DNA form, the CDR3 reads TGTGCCAGCAGCTTTGGGCAAGCCGGAAACACCATATATTTT. Translation: CASSFGQAGNTIYF.

This chain links TRBV4-2 with TRBJ2-7, with D tentatively TRBD1 (7 bases). The germline CDR1 and CDR2 sequences are LGHNA and YNFKEQ. V lost 0 bases to trimming and J lost 4 bases, with 19 bases between them. CDR3 length: 17 amino acids. CDR3 DNA: TGTGCCAGCAGCCAAGATAGGAGGGGGCCTGACAGATACGAGCAGTACTTC. It codes for CASSQDRRGPDRYEQYF.

The chain carries TRBV29-1 and TRBJ2-4; possible D gene TRBD2, 5 bases. This CDR3 has 13 residues. With 4 bases removed from V and 3 bases from J, the gap between germline ends came to 10 bases. From germline, CDR1 is SQVTM and CDR2 ANQGSEA. The CDR3 coding sequence is TGCAGCGTTGCGTACGGACTCAAAAACATTCAGTACTTC. Residues: CSVAYGLKNIQYF.

The chain employs TRBV7-9 and TRBJ1-2; maybe TRBD1 (5 bases). The CDR3 covers 12 residues. V was pared by 2 bases and J by 7 bases, with 8 bases between. Germline CDR1 reads SEHNR; CDR2 reads FQNEAQ (reference sequence). This CDR3 is CASSLQGGGYTF. The CDR3, as DNA: TGTGCCAGCAGCTTACAGGGTGGTGGCTACACCTTC. The full variable domain, in which reference TRBV7-9 and TRBJ1-2 provide the parts outside the CDR3, is DTGVSQNPRHKITKRGQNVTFRCDPISEHNRLYWYRQTLGQGPEFLTYFQNEAQLEKSRLLSDRFSAERPKGSFSTLEIQRTEQGDSAMYLCASSLQGGGYTFGSGTRLTVV.

The J gene is TRBJ1-2, the V gene TRBV29-1, with D possibly matching TRBD1 (5 bases). The CDR3 consists of 12 residues. CDR1 and CDR2 (germline): SQVTM, ANQGSEA. V was cut by 6 bases and J by 3 bases, with 11 bases left in between. The CDR3 coding sequence is TGCAGCGTCCGGCCGGGGGACTATGGCTACACCTTC. Residues: CSVRPGDYGYTF.

V usage is TRBV10-3 and J usage is TRBJ1-5, with TRBD1 matching 7 bases. V trimming: 10 bases; J trimming: 11 bases; junction bases outside the gene matches: 14. Germline lookup yields CDR1 ENHRY and CDR2 SYGVKD. The CDR3 covers 13 residues. The CDR3 protein is CATQGGGEVSQHF. As DNA, the CDR3 is TGTGCCACCCAAGGGGGCGGAGAAGTGTCCCAGCATTTT.

CDR3 nucleotides: TGTGCTAGTGGCCCCTCTGGCCAGGAGACCCAGTACTTC. Encoded protein: CASGPSGQETQYF. This sequence joins TRBV12-5 and TRBJ2-5; D is unclear. Trimming took 6 bases from V and 5 from J, leaving 13 bases between them. Germline lookup yields CDR1 LGHNT and CDR2 FRNRAP. CDR3 size: 13 residues. Using reference TRBV12-5 and TRBJ2-5 for the parts outside the CDR3, the full variable domain is DARVTQTPRHKVTEMGQEVTMRCQPILGHNTVFWYRQTMMQGLELLAYFRNRAPLDDSGMPKDRFSAEMPDATLATLKIQPSEPRDSAVYFCASGPSGQETQYFGPGTRLLVL.

The V and J genes are TRBV28 and TRBJ1-5; D uncertain. CDR3 size: 14 residues. Germline CDR1 MDHEN, CDR2 SYDVKM. The germline V and J ends were trimmed by 2 bases and 4 bases, with 9 bases remaining between them. CDR3 nucleotides: TGTGCCAGCAGTTTACCGGCAGGTAATCAGCCCCAGCATTTT. Its protein is CASSLPAGNQPQHF.

The chain carries TRBV5-1 and TRBJ2-2; D might be TRBD2 (5 bases). The CDR3 runs 13 residues. Germline CDR1 and CDR2: SGHRS and YFSETQ. Trimming took off 7 bases at V and 6 bases at J, with 13 bases between the two ends. In nucleotides, the CDR3 is TGCGCCAGCCGGGAAAGAGGGCCCGGGGAGCTGTTTTTT. The encoded protein is CASRERGPGELFF.

This clone was observed once. This chain connects TRBV10-3 to TRBJ1-1; the D gene is possibly TRBD1 (5 bases). Germline-derived CDR1 and CDR2 are ENHRY and SYGVKD. The CDR3 is made up of 14 amino acids. V dropped 4 bases and J dropped 2 bases, with 11 bases sitting between them. CDR3 bases: TGTGCCATCAGTGGTCAGGGCCTAAACACTGAAGCTTTCTTT. Its translation is CAISGQGLNTEAFF.

The chain is built from TRBV7-2 and TRBJ1-2, with D possibly being TRBD1 (6 bases). V lost 4 bases and J 5 bases, leaving 8 bases between the germline ends. This CDR3 has 12 amino acids. CDR1 and CDR2 from the germline V gene are SGHTA and FQGNSA. Here the CDR3 reads CASSSQGYGYTF. In nucleotides, the CDR3 is TGTGCCAGCAGCTCCCAGGGGTATGGCTACACCTTC.

The rearrangement links TRBV13 to TRBJ2-7, with TRBD1 as a possible D gene (6 bases). The V and J ends lost 5 bases and 0 bases respectively, with 14 bases between them. Germline CDR1 and CDR2: PRHDT and FYEKMQ (reference sequence). There are 15 residues in the CDR3. CDR3 sequence (DNA): TGTGCCAGCAGCCCCCGACAGGAGAGCTCCTACGAGCAGTACTTC. As protein: CASSPRQESSYEQYF.

The chain combines TRBV18 with TRBJ2-5, with D perhaps TRBD1 (6 bases). The CDR3 is 13 amino acids. Trimming took 7 bases from V and 0 from J, leaving 9 bases between them. Germline assignment: CDR1 KGHSH and CDR2 LQKENI. The CDR3 protein is CASLTGYQETQYF. CDR3 nucleotide sequence: TGTGCCAGCTTAACAGGGTACCAAGAGACCCAGTACTTC.

The J gene is TRBJ2-1, the V gene TRBV5-1; 11 positions agree with TRBD2. With V trimmed by 5 bases and J by 7 bases, 11 bases remained unmatched. Germline V CDR1 and CDR2: SGHRS, YFSETQ. This CDR3 comprises 16 residues. The CDR3 bases are TGCGCCAGCAGTTTGTGGGGTAGCGGGGGGGAGAATGAGCAGTTCTTC. As protein: CASSLWGSGGENEQFF.

CDR3 nucleotide sequence: TGTGCCAGCCAGCCGGGAGCCAGCTCTGGAAACACCATATATTTT. Protein sequence: CASQPGASSGNTIYF. The V and J genes are TRBV19 and TRBJ1-3; D gene ambiguous. The ends were cut back, 9 bases at V and 0 bases at J, with 15 bases in the middle. This CDR3 has 15 residues. Germline CDR1 LNHDA, CDR2 SQIVND (reference sequence).

The gene calls are TRBV15 and TRBJ2-1; TRBD1 matches 7 bases. Germline V gene data show CDR1 as LNHNV and CDR2 as YYDKDF (reference sequence). The CDR3 extends over 16 amino acids. J was trimmed by 9 bases and V by 5 bases; bases with no gene match: 16. This chain's CDR3 is CATSRLGTARRGEQFF. CDR3 nucleotide sequence: TGTGCCACCAGCCGGTTAGGGACAGCAAGAAGGGGTGAGCAGTTCTTC.

This sequence joins TRBV19 and TRBJ2-3, with D possibly TRBD2 on 5 matching bases. The CDR3 is 15 amino acids. Germline assignment: CDR1 LNHDA and CDR2 SQIVND (reference sequence). Trimming cost V 8 bases and J 2 bases, with 17 bases left between them. As DNA, the CDR3 is TGTGCCAGTTCCCGGGGAAGAGTCACCACAGATACGCAGTATTTT. Translation: CASSRGRVTTDTQYF.

The rearrangement links TRBV5-1 to TRBJ1-2; 7 nucleotides agree with TRBD1. This CDR3 is 17 amino acids long. Germline V gene sequence: CDR1 SGHRS, CDR2 YFSETQ. Trimming removed 2 bases from V and 3 bases from J; junction bases left unmatched: 13. The CDR3 here is CASSFDRASPKYYGYTF. The CDR3 nucleotides are TGCGCCAGCAGCTTCGACAGGGCCTCTCCCAAATACTATGGCTACACCTTC.

This chain uses TRBV19 with TRBJ2-2; the D gene is possibly TRBD1 (5 bases). V was trimmed by 3 bases and J by 3 bases, leaving 11 bases between them. The length of the CDR3 is 15 residues. Germline values: CDR1 LNHDA, CDR2 SQIVND (reference sequence). CDR3 sequence reads: CASSILPRDTGELFF. CDR3 in DNA: TGTGCCAGTAGTATTTTACCCAGGGACACCGGGGAGCTGTTTTTT.